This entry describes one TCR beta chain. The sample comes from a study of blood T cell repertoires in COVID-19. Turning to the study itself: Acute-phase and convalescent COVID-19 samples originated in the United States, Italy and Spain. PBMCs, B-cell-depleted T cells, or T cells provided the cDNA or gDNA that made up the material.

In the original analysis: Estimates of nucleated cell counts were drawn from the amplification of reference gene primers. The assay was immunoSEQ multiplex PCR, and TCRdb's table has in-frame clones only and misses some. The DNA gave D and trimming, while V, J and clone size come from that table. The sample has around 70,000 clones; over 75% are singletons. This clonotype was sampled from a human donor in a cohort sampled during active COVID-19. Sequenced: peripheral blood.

CDR3 sequence: CASSIQGAGRGYTF. The CDR3 DNA is TGTGCCAGCAGCATTCAGGGGGCCGGGCGGGGCTACACCTTC. The rearrangement joins TRBV4-2 to TRBJ1-2; the match to TRBD1 covers 8 bases. Germline trimming cut 5 bases from V and 8 bases from J; bases unmatched to any gene: 10. Germline-derived CDR1 and CDR2 are LGHNA and YNFKEQ. The CDR3 length is 14 residues.